This TCR beta chain was found in a study of tumor and adjacent non-tumor tissue in lung cancer (dated by TCRdb to 2016 to 2019). Background for the entire study: The cohort included under 15 adenocarcinoma, a couple of squamous cell carcinoma and 1 small cell lung cancer patients. The roughly 15 enrolled patients, of whom 10 were men and 5 were women, were aged roughly 31 to 80 years and were diagnosed with TNM stage I to III disease. Sequencing produced about 130,000,000 productive TCRbeta reads in total, an average of approximately 4.1 million reads per sample. The study compared bulk TCRbeta repertoires between lung tumor tissue and matched distant non-tumor lung tissue from over twelve lung cancer patients. For each patient, one tumor sample and one normal lung sample were taken, giving approximately 33 paired specimens that underwent TCRbeta CDR3 sequencing. General findings and caveats noted by the study authors: The cohort had only about 14 patients, and the authors noted that larger samples and more detailed clinical data are needed. Significantly higher TCR diversity (inverse Simpson) was observed in tumor tissue than in normal lung tissue (around 450 vs 150, P = 0.0075, Mann-Whitney U test). Younger patients had significantly higher TCR diversity, and higher tumor TCR diversity was associated with shorter overall and disease-free survival. Because peripheral blood was not sequenced, the blood TCRbeta repertoires of the lung cancer patients in the study went unexamined. Neither the sequencing platform nor unique molecular identifiers are mentioned in the methods. The top 100 clones made up a significantly larger cumulative share of the repertoire in normal lung than in tumor tissue.

RNA was extracted from bulk unsorted tissue and checked for quality with a NanoDrop ND-1000 and an Agilent 2100. The donors were newly diagnosed lung cancer patients admitted for thoracic surgery in China from August to November 2014 who had not received prior chemotherapy. The study excluded patients who had received radiotherapy or chemotherapy before or who had another cancer at the same time. Pieces of surgical tissue measuring roughly 1-2.1 cm3 were kept in RNAlater solution and held at -80 degrees C until needed. With respect to this clonotype: Its antigen has not been determined. The junction shows a germline mismatch at one end, possibly a read error.

The library relied on multiplex PCR. Sequencing relied on an Illumina HiSeq 2500. Following protocols modified from ARM-PCR, the researchers constructed TCRbeta libraries through three rounds of nested PCR with primers (Table S4). Before sequencing, PCR products of 200-500 bp were cut from the gel and purified using the QIAquick gel extraction kit. The authors' analysis ran thus. Reads were cleaned using Trimmomatic, were merged into complete CDR3 sequences using FLASH, and were assigned to V(D)J germline segments using MiTCR. Clonal diversity was calculated as the inverse Simpson's index using VDJtools. In-frame sequences without a premature stop codon were defined as productive reads. Using fastp trimming at Q25 and MiXCR clonotype assembly, TCRdb reanalyzed the public sequencing data and kept in-frame beta chains. For every CDR3 protein sequence, its rows merge into one entry that carries the most common genes and DNA. TCRdb, not the original authors, processed these V and J calls. This sample comprises fewer than 120,000 distinct CDR3 sequences, 84% of them detected only once. Together, the top ten hold around 21% of the sample.

CDR1 and CDR2, per the germline V gene, are MNHEY and SVGAGI. Including the terminal cysteine and phenylalanine, the CDR3 comprises 19 residues. Only the CDR3 part of the read is kept: 57 bases, read in frame from the first base. Recombination linked TRBV6-5 to TRBJ1-1; no D gene call is confident. The TCR sequence derives from a man in his 70s with non-small cell lung cancer. Sequencing input: lung tumor tissue. The nucleotide sequence is given as TGTGTCAGCAGTTACCACTCGAGGGTACCCTCTTCCACGAACACTGAAGCTTTCTTT. It translates to CVSSYHSRVPSSTNTEAFF.